This T cell receptor (beta chain) originates from a study of lymphopenia after photon versus proton radiotherapy. Whole-study results and caveats: After the lymphocyte nadir, photon-treated repertoires showed oligoclonal expansion, especially of CD8+ Temra cells. Survival link was tested only in deceased patients; proton benefit remains a possibility. Relative stability marked proton patients; photon patients lost diversity and naive cells.

With respect to this clone: Its antigen is still unknown.

This CDR3 is built from 16 residues. With 0 bases clipped from V and 5 bases from J, the junction kept 6 bases outside the gene matches. CDR1 is ENHRY and CDR2 is SYGVKD in the germline V gene. Repertoires were generated with immunoSEQ multiplex PCR, while TCRdb's copy carries only in-frame clones and drops some. The sample records tens of thousands of clones, about 82% being singletons. This sequence joins TRBV10-3 and TRBJ2-5, with 10 nucleotides matching TRBD2. The sequence derives from a woman in her seventies with pancreatic cancer. Some clones in this sample may be carry-over from other donors' samples. The starting material was peripheral blood, obtained from a patient treated with proton-based radiotherapy. The CDR3 region is CAISESVAGGMETQYF. The CDR3, as DNA: TGTGCCATCAGTGAGTCGGTAGCGGGAGGTATGGAGACCCAGTACTTC.